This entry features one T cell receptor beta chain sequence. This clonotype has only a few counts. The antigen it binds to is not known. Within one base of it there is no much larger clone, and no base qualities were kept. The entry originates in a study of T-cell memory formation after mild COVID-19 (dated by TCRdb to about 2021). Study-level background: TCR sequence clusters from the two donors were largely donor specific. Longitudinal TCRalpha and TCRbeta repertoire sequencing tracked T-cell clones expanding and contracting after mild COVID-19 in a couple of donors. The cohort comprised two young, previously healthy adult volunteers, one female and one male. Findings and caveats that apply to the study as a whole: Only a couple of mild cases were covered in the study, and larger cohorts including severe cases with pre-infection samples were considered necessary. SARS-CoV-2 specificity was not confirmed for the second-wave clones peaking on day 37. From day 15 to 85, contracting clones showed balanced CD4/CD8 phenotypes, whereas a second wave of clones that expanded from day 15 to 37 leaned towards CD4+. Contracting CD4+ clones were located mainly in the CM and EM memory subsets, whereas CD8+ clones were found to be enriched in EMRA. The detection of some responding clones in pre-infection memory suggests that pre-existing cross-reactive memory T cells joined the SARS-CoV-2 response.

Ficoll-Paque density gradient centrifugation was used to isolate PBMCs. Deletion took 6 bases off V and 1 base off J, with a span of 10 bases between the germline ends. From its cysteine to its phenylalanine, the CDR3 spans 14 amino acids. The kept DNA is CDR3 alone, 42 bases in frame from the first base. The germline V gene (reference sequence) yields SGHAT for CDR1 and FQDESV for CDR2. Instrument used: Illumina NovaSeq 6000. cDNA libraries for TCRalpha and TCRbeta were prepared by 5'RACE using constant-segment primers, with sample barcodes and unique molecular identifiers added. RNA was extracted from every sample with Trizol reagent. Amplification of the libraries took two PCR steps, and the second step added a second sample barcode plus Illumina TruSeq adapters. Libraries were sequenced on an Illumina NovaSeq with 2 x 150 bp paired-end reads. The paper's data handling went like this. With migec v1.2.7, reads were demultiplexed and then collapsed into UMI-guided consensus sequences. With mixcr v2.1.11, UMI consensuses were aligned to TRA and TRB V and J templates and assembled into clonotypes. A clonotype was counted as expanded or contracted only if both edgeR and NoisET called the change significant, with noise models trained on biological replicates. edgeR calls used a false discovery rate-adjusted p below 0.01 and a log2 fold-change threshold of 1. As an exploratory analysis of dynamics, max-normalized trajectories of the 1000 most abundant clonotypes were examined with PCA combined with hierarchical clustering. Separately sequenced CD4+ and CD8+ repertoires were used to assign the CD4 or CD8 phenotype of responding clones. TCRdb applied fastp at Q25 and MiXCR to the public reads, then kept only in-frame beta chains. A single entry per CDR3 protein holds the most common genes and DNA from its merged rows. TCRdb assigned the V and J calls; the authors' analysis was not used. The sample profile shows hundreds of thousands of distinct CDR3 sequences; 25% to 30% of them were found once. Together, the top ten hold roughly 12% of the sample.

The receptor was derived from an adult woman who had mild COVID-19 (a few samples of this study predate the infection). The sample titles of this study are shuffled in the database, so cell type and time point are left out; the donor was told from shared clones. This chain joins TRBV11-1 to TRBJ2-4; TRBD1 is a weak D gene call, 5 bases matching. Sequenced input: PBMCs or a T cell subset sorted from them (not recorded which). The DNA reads TGTGCCAGCAGACCCAAGGGGGCCAAAAACATTCAGTACTTC. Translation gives CASRPKGAKNIQYF.